The source of this T cell receptor beta chain is a study of siplizumab effects on memory and regulatory T cells. Findings of the study overall: Among alloreactive clones, only a minor fraction mapped to unstimulated subsets. Naive T cells were seen as more diverse than memory cells and as major alloresponse contributors. Versus over 25% in controls, the mappable alloreactive CD4+ clones averaged around 65% Treg-derived with siplizumab.

Clones were read by immunoSEQ multiplex PCR, and TCRdb kept only the in-frame ones, dropping some. The data show around 100,000 clones, approximately 94% seen once. For this clone: Its antigen is unknown.

From germline, CDR1 is LNHDA and CDR2 SQIVND (reference sequence). The CDR3 is 16 amino acids. V was trimmed by 0 bases and J by 6 bases, leaving 17 bases between them. Sequenced material: non-Treg CD4+ T cells sorted from blood. This receptor was taken from a human donor in good health. V and J are TRBV19 and TRBJ1-2; D not certain. This CDR3 is CASSIDNGVILDGYTF. The CDR3 bases are TGTGCCAGTAGTATAGATAATGGGGTAATCCTGGATGGCTACACCTTC. Combining the CDR3 with reference TRBV19 and TRBJ1-2 gives the whole variable domain DGGITQSPKYLFRKEGQNVTLSCEQNLNHDAMYWYRQDPGQGLRLIYYSQIVNDFQKGDIAEGYSVSREKKESFPLTVTSAQKNPTAFYLCASSIDNGVILDGYTFGSGTRLTVV.